Sequencing of this TCR beta chain was carried out in a study of T cell responses to AZD1222 COVID-19 vaccine. In its sample, this clone was seen once. Here immunoSEQ multiplex PCR was the method, and the copy in TCRdb shows in-frame clones only, minus some. The sample carries 90,000 to 150,000 clones, approximately 87% recorded once. The V end was cut by 1 base, the J end by 6 bases, with 19 bases between. The length of the CDR3 is 17 residues. Per the germline V gene, CDR1 is MNHEY and CDR2 is SMNVEV (reference sequence). The source is an adult in good health. The genes are TRBV27 and TRBJ1-5, with D possibly matching TRBD1 (6 bases). The specimen was peripheral blood, collected on day 0 of AZD1222 vaccination. CDR3 coding DNA: TGTGCCAGCAGTTTATTCGGGGGCAGGTTTATAATTCAGCCCCAGCATTTT. It yields the protein CASSLFGGRFIIQPQHF.